This T cell receptor beta chain was obtained from a study of shared clonotypes between healthy human individuals. At the level of the study: Each donor's CD8 memory used one plate, CD8 naive two, each CD4 subset three.

Details on this clone: Its antigen is still unknown.

Germline CDR1 is SNHLY and CDR2 is FYNNEI. V lost 8 bases, J lost 0 bases, and 9 bases stayed unmatched. This CDR3 region has 16 residues. Notes on the study in general: The naive CD4 repertoires of a handful of donors were compared, and approximately 4.7% of clonotypes were shared. An expected dependence of interdonor clonotype sharing on sequencing depth was noted.

Original analysis: Filtering differed since immunoSEQ provided only junctions, with no quality scores. Data came from immunoSEQ multiplex PCR; TCRdb stores just in-frame clones and leaves some out. The DNA gave D and trimming, while V, J and clone size come from that table. The sample includes 660,000 or so clones, approximately 96% of them seen just once. Naive-designated CD8 cells lacked CD45RO, were positively enriched for CCR7, and omitted terminally differentiated effector memory CD45RA+ cells. The TCR comes from a woman in her thirties in good health. V gene TRBV2 combines with J gene TRBJ2-1, with 8 bases that match TRBD1. Material: naive CD8+ T cells sorted from blood. The CDR3 sequence: CASCPGQGNSYNEQFF. The CDR3 DNA is TGTGCCAGCTGCCCCGGACAGGGAAACTCCTACAATGAGCAGTTCTTC.